The source of this T cell receptor beta chain is a study of control samples from healthy donors and cancer patients. This table comes from immunoSEQ multiplex PCR, and its TCRdb copy is limited to in-frame clones, with some not included. The sample consists of under 450,000 clones, 75% to 95% of them appearing once. Germline values: CDR1 LGHDT, CDR2 YNNKEL (reference sequence). This CDR3 is 19 amino acids long. Trimming removed 1 base from V and 3 bases from J, with 24 bases in between. V gene TRBV3-1 (or the pseudogene TRBV3-2) combines with J gene TRBJ1-1; D is perhaps TRBD1 (5 bases). Material: PBMCs. The receptor was isolated from a man aged 40-50 years with head and neck cancer. CDR3 coding DNA: TGTGCCAGCAGCCAAGTTCGGCGTCAGGGAGGACGAAGTGACACTGAAGCTTTCTTT. Protein sequence: CASSQVRRQGGRSDTEAFF.